This TCR beta chain derives from a study of early T cells in non-severe SARS-CoV-2 infection. Across the study: Sequencing of bulk RNA from unsorted whole blood was done, without chain pairing.

Tagging with unique molecular identifiers was applied to individual cDNA molecules. TCRdb analysed the 5' RACE reads with MiXCR anew, one entry per CDR3 protein. The data contain about 63,000 distinct CDR3 sequences, 13% of them singletons. Findings of the study overall: Matching against VDJdb likely underestimated virus-specific expansions, favoring anti-spike CD8.

The V end was cut by 7 bases, the J end by 7 bases, with 14 bases between. The CDR3 length is 14 residues. CDR1 and CDR2 from the germline V gene are MNHEY and SVGAGI. This clonotype appeared many times. No antigen is known for it. This TCR was recovered from an adult who was a healthcare worker with PCR-confirmed SARS-CoV-2 infection or an uninfected control (not recorded which). V is TRBV6-5 and J is TRBJ1-6, with no clear D. The sample consisted of whole blood. The CDR3 loop reads CASTPRAENSPLHF. DNA of the CDR3: TGTGCCAGCACCCCTCGGGCGGAAAATTCACCCCTCCACTTT.